Listed below are T cell receptor beta chains from one sample, sequenced in a study of control samples from healthy donors and cancer patients. Libraries were prepared by immunoSEQ multiplex PCR; TCRdb keeps only in-frame clonotypes and omits some of them. This sample has about 160,000 clones, with around nine tenths found just once. Source material: blood. The receptors originated from a man between 25 and 39 years old in good health. Both conserved end residues are part of each CDR3. A D gene is named only where the DNA matches it firmly. Part of the rows lack a size; the others show once, few, many or a class for expanded clones.

TRBJ1-6 | - | - | TRBV6-4 | CASSPQGNSPLHF | TGTGCCAGCAGTCCCCAGGGGAATTCACCCCTCCACTTT
TRBJ1-4 | - | - | TRBV5-5 | CASSLMGTTNEKLFF | TGTGCCAGCAGCTTGATGGGGACCACTAATGAAAAACTGTTTTTT
TRBJ2-5 | TRBD2 | - | TRBV7-3 | CASSPGGTTDTQYF | TGTGCCAGCAGCCCGGGCGGGACTACCGATACCCAGTACTTC
TRBJ2-7 | TRBD2 | - | TRBV9 | CASSVGLAAYEQYF | TGTGCCAGCAGCGTCGGACTAGCGGCCTACGAGCAGTACTTC
TRBJ2-3 | - | - | TRBV25-1 | CASSVRIDTQYF | TGTGCCAGCAGTGTCAGGATAGATACGCAGTATTTT
TRBJ2-1 | - | - | TRBV7-2 | CASSFRLPNSYNEQFF | TGTGCCAGCAGCTTTCGACTACCCAATTCCTACAATGAGCAGTTCTTC
TRBJ2-3 | TRBD1 | - | TRBV5-1 | CASGTGGTDTQYF | TGCGCCAGTGGGACAGGGGGGACAGATACGCAGTATTTT
TRBJ1-2 | TRBD1 | - | TRBV7-2 | CASSLTRQGRGVDYGYTF | TGTGCCAGCAGCTTAACCCGACAGGGGCGCGGGGTTGACTATGGCTACACCTTC
TRBJ2-1 | - | - | TRBV27 | CASGPWFQFF | TGTGCCAGCGGACCGTGGTTTCAGTTCTTC
TRBJ2-1 | TRBD1 | - | TRBV11-3 | CASSLEGQGNNEQFF | TGTGCCAGCAGCTTAGAGGGACAGGGAAATAATGAGCAGTTCTTC
TRBJ1-5 | TRBD1 | - | TRBV5-8 | CASSPYWTGTGGNQPQHF | TGTGCCAGCAGCCCATACTGGACAGGGACCGGAGGCAATCAGCCCCAGCATTTT
TRBJ1-1 | - | - | TRBV7-3 | CASSLEGDLNTEAFF | TGTGCCAGCAGCTTAGAAGGCGATCTGAACACTGAAGCTTTCTTT
TRBJ2-1 | - | - | TRBV15 | CATSSSRAVSQFF | TGTGCCACCAGCAGTTCCCGAGCAGTATCTCAGTTCTTC
TRBJ1-6 | - | - | TRBV3-1/TRBV3-2 | CASSPLLRSSPLHF | TGTGCCAGCAGCCCGTTGCTGAGAAGTTCACCCCTCCACTTT
TRBJ1-2 | TRBD1 | once | TRBV7-3 | CASSLTGQRSGGYTF | TGTGCCAGCAGCTTAACGGGACAGCGCTCGGGAGGCTACACCTTC
TRBJ2-7 | - | - | TRBV27 | CASSTTSHEQYF | TGTGCCAGCAGCACAACTAGTCACGAGCAGTACTTC
TRBJ1-5 | - | - | TRBV12-3/TRBV12-4 | CASSLEAGPQHF | TGTGCCAGCAGTCTCGAGGCGGGGCCCCAGCATTTT
TRBJ2-7 | - | - | TRBV7-2 | CASSFYPPPGTYEQYF | TGTGCCAGCAGCTTTTACCCCCCCCCGGGGACCTACGAGCAGTACTTC
TRBJ2-7 | - | few | TRBV28 | CASSLPMDGANEQYF | TGTGCCAGCAGTTTACCCATGGACGGTGCCAACGAGCAGTACTTC
TRBJ2-3 | - | - | TRBV21-1 | CASRTGSSTDTQYF | TGTGCCAGCAGAACGGGGTCCAGTACAGATACGCAGTATTTT
TRBJ2-4 | - | - | TRBV11-3 | CASSTRGSSIQYF | TGTGCCAGCAGCACAAGGGGGAGTAGCATTCAGTACTTC
TRBJ1-2 | - | - | TRBV7-9 | CASSFGDYGYTF | TGTGCCAGCAGCTTCGGGGATTATGGCTACACCTTC
TRBJ2-7 | - | - | TRBV19 | CASSMVTDYEQYF | TGTGCCAGTAGTATGGTGACAGACTACGAGCAGTACTTC
TRBJ2-4 | TRBD1 | - | TRBV6-6 | CASSPGQGSRAKNIQYF | TGTGCCAGCAGTCCGGGACAGGGGAGTAGGGCCAAAAACATTCAGTACTTC